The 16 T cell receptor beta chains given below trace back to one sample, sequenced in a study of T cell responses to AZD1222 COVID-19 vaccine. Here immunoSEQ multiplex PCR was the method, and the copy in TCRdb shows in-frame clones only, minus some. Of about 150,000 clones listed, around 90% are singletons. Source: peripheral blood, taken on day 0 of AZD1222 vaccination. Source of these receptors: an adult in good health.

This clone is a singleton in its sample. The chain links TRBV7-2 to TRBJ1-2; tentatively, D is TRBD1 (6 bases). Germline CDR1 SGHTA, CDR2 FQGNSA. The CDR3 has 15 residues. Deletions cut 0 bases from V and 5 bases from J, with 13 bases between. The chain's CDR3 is CASSLAVTGRYGYTF. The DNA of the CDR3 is TGTGCCAGCAGCTTAGCTGTGACAGGCAGATATGGCTACACCTTC.

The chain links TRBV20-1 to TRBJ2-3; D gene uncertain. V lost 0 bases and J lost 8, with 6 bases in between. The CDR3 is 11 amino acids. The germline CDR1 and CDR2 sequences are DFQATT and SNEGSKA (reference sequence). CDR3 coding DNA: TGCAGTGCTAGAGAAGCTCCTACGCAGTATTTT. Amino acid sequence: CSAREAPTQYF.

CDR3 nucleotide sequence: TGTGCCAGCAGCTCCAGGGTAGCTGGGGCCAACGTCCTGACTTTC. This translates into CASSSRVAGANVLTF. The genes are TRBV7-9 and TRBJ2-6, with a tentative D call TRBD1 (5 bases). The V gene lost 4 bases and the J gene lost 2 bases, with 9 bases spanning the gap. From germline, CDR1 is SEHNR and CDR2 FQNEAQ (reference sequence). The CDR3 loop spans 15 amino acids.

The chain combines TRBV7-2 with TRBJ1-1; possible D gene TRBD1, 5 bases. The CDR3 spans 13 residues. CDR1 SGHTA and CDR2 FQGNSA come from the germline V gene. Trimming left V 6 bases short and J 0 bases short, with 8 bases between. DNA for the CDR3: TGTGCCAGCAGGGGGCTCGTGAACACTGAAGCTTTCTTT. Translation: CASRGLVNTEAFF. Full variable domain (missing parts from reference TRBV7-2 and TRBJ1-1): GAGVSQSPSNKVTEKGKDVELRCDPISGHTALYWYRQSLGQGLEFLIYFQGNSAPDKSGLPSDRFSAERTGGSVSTLTIQRTQQEDSAVYLCASRGLVNTEAFFGQGTRLTVV.

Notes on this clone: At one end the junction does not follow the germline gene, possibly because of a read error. Here the CDR3 DNA reads TGTGCCAGCAGCCCGGGGGGGGGCCCCGAGGACTTT. Protein: CASSPGGGPEDF. This chain uses TRBV7-8 with TRBJ1-1, with D possibly TRBD1 on 6 matching bases. The V gene's germline CDR1 is SGHVS and CDR2 FQNEAQ. The CDR3 is made up of 12 amino acids.

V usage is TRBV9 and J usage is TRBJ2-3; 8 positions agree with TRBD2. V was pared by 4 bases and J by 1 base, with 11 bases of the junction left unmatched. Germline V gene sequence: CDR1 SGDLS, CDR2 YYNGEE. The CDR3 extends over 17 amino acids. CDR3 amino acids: CASSPHREGGRTDTQYF. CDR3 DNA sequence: TGTGCCAGCAGCCCCCACCGGGAGGGGGGGCGCACAGATACGCAGTATTTT.

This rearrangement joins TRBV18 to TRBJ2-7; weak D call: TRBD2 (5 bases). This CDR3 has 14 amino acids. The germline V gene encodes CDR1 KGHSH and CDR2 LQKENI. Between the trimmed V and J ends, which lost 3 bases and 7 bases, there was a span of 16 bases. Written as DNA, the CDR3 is TGTGCCAGCTCACCTGGGTTGAATTCGGGGGAGCAGTACTTC. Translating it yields CASSPGLNSGEQYF.

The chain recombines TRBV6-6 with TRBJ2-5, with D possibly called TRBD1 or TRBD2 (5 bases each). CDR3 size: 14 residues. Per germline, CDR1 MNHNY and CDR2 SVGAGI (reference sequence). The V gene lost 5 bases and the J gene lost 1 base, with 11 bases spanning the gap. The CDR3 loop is CASSLGGRQETQYF. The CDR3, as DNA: TGTGCCAGCAGTCTTGGGGGACGCCAAGAGACCCAGTACTTC.

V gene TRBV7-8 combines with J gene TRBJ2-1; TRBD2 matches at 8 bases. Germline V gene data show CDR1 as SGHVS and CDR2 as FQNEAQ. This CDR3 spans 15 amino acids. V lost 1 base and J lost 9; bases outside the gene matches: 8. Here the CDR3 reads CASSLGRGAGGEQFF. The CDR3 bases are TGTGCCAGCAGCTTAGGGCGGGGGGCCGGTGGTGAGCAGTTCTTC. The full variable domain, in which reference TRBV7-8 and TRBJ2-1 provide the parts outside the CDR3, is GAGVSQSPRYKVAKRGQDVALRCDPISGHVSLFWYQQALGQGPEFLTYFQNEAQLDKSGLPSDRFFAERPEGSVSTLKIQRTQQEDSAVYLCASSLGRGAGGEQFFGPGTRLTVL.

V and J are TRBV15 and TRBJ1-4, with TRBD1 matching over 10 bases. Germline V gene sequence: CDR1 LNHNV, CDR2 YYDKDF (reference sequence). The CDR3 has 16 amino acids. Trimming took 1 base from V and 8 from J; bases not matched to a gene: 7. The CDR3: CATSRGQTGGYEKLFF. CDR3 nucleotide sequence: TGTGCCACCAGCAGAGGACAGACAGGGGGCTACGAAAAACTGTTTTTT. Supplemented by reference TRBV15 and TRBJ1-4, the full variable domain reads DAMVIQNPRYQVTQFGKPVTLSCSQTLNHNVMYWYQQKSSQAPKLLFHYYDKDFNNEADTPDNFQSRRPNTSFCFLDIRSPGLGDTAMYLCATSRGQTGGYEKLFFGSGTQLSVL.

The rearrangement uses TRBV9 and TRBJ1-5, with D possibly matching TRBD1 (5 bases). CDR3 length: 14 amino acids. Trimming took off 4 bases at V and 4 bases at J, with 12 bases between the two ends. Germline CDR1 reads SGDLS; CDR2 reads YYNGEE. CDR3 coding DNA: TGTGCCAGCAGCTCAGGGAGGGTAAATCAGCCCCAGCATTTT. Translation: CASSSGRVNQPQHF.

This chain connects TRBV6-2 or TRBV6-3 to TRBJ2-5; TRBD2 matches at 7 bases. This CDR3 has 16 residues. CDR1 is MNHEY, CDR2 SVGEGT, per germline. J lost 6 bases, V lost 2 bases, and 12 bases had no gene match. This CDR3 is CASSYPPGAGGKTQYF. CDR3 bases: TGTGCCAGCAGTTACCCCCCCGGGGCCGGGGGGAAGACCCAGTACTTC.

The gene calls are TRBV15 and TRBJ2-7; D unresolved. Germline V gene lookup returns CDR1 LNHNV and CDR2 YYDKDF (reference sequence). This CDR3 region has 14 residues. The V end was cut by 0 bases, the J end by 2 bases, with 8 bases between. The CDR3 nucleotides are TGTGCCACCAGCAGAGAGTCCCGGGCCTACGAGCAGTACTTC. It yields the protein CATSRESRAYEQYF.

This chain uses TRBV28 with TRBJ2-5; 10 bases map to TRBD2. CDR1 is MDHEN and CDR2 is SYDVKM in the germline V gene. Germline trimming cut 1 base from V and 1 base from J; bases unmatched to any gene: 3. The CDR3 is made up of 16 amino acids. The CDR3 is CASSLSPSGGQETQYF. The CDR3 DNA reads TGTGCCAGCAGTTTATCACCTAGCGGGGGCCAAGAGACCCAGTACTTC.

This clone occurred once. DNA of the CDR3: TGTGCCAGCAGCTTAGCCACTGAATACAATGAGCAGTTCTTC. Encoded protein: CASSLATEYNEQFF. The chain employs TRBV7-2 and TRBJ2-1; no reliable D call. CDR3 size: 14 residues. Germline CDR1 reads SGHTA; CDR2 reads FQGNSA. The V end lost 0 bases, the J end lost 4 bases, and 7 bases lay between the germline ends.

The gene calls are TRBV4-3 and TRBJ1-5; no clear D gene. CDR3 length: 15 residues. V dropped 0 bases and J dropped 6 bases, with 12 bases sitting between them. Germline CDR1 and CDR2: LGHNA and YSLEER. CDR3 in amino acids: CASSQDWQVGQPQHF. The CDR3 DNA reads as TGCGCCAGCAGCCAAGATTGGCAGGTTGGTCAGCCCCAGCATTTT.